What follows are 6 T cell receptor beta chains derived from one specimen sequenced in a study of blood T cell repertoires in COVID-19. Profiled with immunoSEQ multiplex PCR; TCRdb holds only in-frame clones, not every one. The table lists about 190,000 clones, almost 90% of them singletons. The sample taken for sequencing was peripheral blood. The origin of the receptors is a man aged 50-59 years with acute or convalescent COVID-19.

The chain combines TRBV7-9 with TRBJ2-7, with 7 nucleotides matching TRBD1. Germline lookup yields CDR1 SEHNR and CDR2 FQNEAQ (reference sequence). The J segment lost 2 bases and the V segment lost 5 bases, leaving 6 bases of the junction unmatched. The CDR3 extends over 14 amino acids. CDR3 DNA sequence: TGTGCCAGCAGCGGAAGGGACAGACCCTACGAGCAGTACGTC. Its translation is CASSGRDRPYEQYV.

V usage is TRBV7-2 and J usage is TRBJ1-6; D remains ambiguous. With 0 bases removed from V and 7 bases from J, the gap between germline ends came to 7 bases. The CDR3 is 14 amino acids. Germline V gene data show CDR1 as SGHTA and CDR2 as FQGNSA. Here the CDR3 DNA reads TGTGCCAGCAGCTTAGCCCAGAGGAATTCACCCCTCCACTTT. Protein product: CASSLAQRNSPLHF.

The V and J genes are TRBV7-2 and TRBJ1-2, with D unresolved. Looked up from germline, CDR1 is SGHTA and CDR2 is FQGNSA. The CDR3 spans 14 residues. Trimming cost V 6 bases and J 0 bases, with 11 bases left between them. The CDR3 DNA follows: TGTGCCAGCAGAATGGGAGGTTCTAACTATGGCTACACCTTC. Translated: CASRMGGSNYGYTF.

V usage is TRBV19 and J usage is TRBJ1-5, with 9 bases matching TRBD1. Germline values: CDR1 LNHDA, CDR2 SQIVND (reference sequence). Losses at the gene ends were 7 bases for V and 0 bases for J; bases not matched to a gene: 7. The CDR3 loop spans 16 amino acids. This CDR3 reads CASNRDRDYSNQPQHF. The CDR3 nucleotides read TGTGCCAGTAACAGGGACAGGGACTATAGCAATCAGCCCCAGCATTTT.

The J gene is TRBJ1-1, the V gene TRBV6-2 or TRBV6-3; D unclear. Trimming removed 3 bases from V and 4 bases from J, with 6 bases in between. There are 12 residues in the CDR3. Germline V gives CDR1 MNHEY, CDR2 SVGEGT. This chain's CDR3 is CASSYHGTEAFF. Here the CDR3 DNA reads TGTGCCAGCAGTTATCACGGCACTGAAGCTTTCTTT.

This rearrangement joins TRBV7-6 to TRBJ2-7, with D perhaps matching TRBD1 (6 bases). Trimming pared 0 bases from V and 3 bases from J, leaving 15 bases between. Germline V gives CDR1 SGHVS, CDR2 FNYEAQ. The CDR3 is made up of 16 amino acids. For the CDR3, the DNA is TGTGCCAGCAGCTTAGCGCCCAGGGGCGAATTCTACGAGCAGTACTTC. Amino acids: CASSLAPRGEFYEQYF.